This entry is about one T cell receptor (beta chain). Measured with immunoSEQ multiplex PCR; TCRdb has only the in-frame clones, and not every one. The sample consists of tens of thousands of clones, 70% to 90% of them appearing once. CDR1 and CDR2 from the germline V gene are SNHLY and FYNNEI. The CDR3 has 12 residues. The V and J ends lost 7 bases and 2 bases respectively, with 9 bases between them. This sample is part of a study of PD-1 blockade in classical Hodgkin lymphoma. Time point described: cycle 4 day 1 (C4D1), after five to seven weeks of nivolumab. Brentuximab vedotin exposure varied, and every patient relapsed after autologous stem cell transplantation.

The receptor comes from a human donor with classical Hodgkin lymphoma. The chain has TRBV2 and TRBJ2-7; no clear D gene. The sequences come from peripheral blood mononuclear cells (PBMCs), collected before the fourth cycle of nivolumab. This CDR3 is CASNVDPYEQYF. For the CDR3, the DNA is TGTGCCAGCAATGTAGACCCCTACGAGCAGTACTTC.